This TCR beta chain was captured in a study of blood T cell repertoires in COVID-19. Looking at the study overall: Sites across the United States, Italy and Spain contributed samples from acute and convalescent COVID-19. The analysed material was cDNA or gDNA that came from T cells, B-cell-depleted T cells, or PBMCs.

Using immunoSEQ multiplex PCR, the repertoire was profiled, and TCRdb retains in-frame clones only, with some absent. The repertoire includes approximately 470,000 clones, 87% of them detected once, and around 0.64% sits in the top ten. Participant-given clinical history determined each cohort assignment. Among Cohort 3 donors, those recovered had two negative PCRs, clearance, or symptom resolution. Trimming removed 5 bases at V and 8 bases at J, with 12 bases between. Per germline, CDR1 SGHVS and CDR2 FQNEAQ. CDR3 length equals 13 residues. This chain uses TRBV7-8 with TRBJ1-4, with D unresolved. The clonotype comes from a woman between 18 and 29 years old who had recovered from COVID-19. Source material: PBMCs or T cells enriched from blood (not recorded which). For the CDR3, the DNA is TGTGCCAGCAGCACTTGGACGGGGGAAAAACTGTTTTTT. Translated, it gives CASSTWTGEKLFF.